This T cell receptor (beta chain) was sequenced during a study of T-cell reconstitution after alpha-beta-depleted transplantation in children. This clonotype was counted a few times. A TCRbeta library incorporating unique molecular identifiers was prepared. Each CDR3 protein gets one entry after TCRdb re-called the PCR reads with MiXCR. The sample has around 600,000 distinct CDR3 sequences, roughly a tenth seen once. CDR3 size: 17 residues. Trimming cost V 1 base and J 2 bases, with 17 bases left between them. Germline CDR1 reads SGHRS; CDR2 reads YFSETQ. The chain combines TRBV5-1 with TRBJ2-3; possibly TRBD1 for D (6 bases). This material consisted of PBMCs from the stem cell graft donor, taken from the stem cell graft. This TCR derives from a human donor who donated a stem cell graft to a child with acute myeloid leukemia. The CDR3 nucleotides are TGCGCCAGCAGCTTGAACGGACAGAGCTACTTCACAGATACGCAGTATTTT. It translates to CASSLNGQSYFTDTQYF.